A selection of T cell receptor beta chains follows, all from one sample in a study of T cell repertoires in cytomegalovirus infection. Via MiXCR, TCRdb re-called the reads, giving one row per CDR3 protein. Of roughly 600,000 distinct CDR3 sequences listed, 24% were seen once; the top ten hold less than 10%. The specimen sequenced was CD8+ T cells from PBMCs. The origin of the receptors is a human donor in good health (CMV status not recorded). Some clones in this sample may be carry-over from other donors' samples. CDR3s include the opening cysteine and the closing phenylalanine or tryptophan. Fields, in order: V gene, D gene, J gene, clone size, CDR3 DNA, CDR3 protein. The D gene is left open where the match is weak. For some rows the clone size is stated as once, few or many, or as a class when expanded; others skip it.

v_gene: TRBV7-2
d_gene: TRBD2
j_gene: TRBJ2-1
abundance: many
CDR3nt: TGTGCCAGCAGCTTAGTACGTCTAGCGGTAGAAATCAATGAGCAGTTCTTC
CDR3aa: CASSLVRLAVEINEQFF

v_gene: TRBV7-9
d_gene: NA
j_gene: TRBJ1-2
abundance: few
CDR3nt: TGTGCCAGCAGCCAGAAGAGGGGCTACACCTTC
CDR3aa: CASSQKRGYTF

v_gene: TRBV13
d_gene: TRBD2
j_gene: TRBJ2-1
abundance: NA
CDR3nt: TGTGCCAGCAGCGCTCAGAAGGGACTAGCCTGGAATGAGCAGTTCTTC
CDR3aa: CASSAQKGLAWNEQFF

v_gene: TRBV9
d_gene: NA
j_gene: TRBJ2-2
abundance: few
CDR3nt: TGTGCCAGCAGCGTATGGACCGGGGAGCTGTTTTTT
CDR3aa: CASSVWTGELFF

v_gene: TRBV28
d_gene: NA
j_gene: TRBJ1-6
abundance: NA
CDR3nt: TGTGCCAGCAGTTTGGTGACGGAAGGCTCACCCCTCCACTTT
CDR3aa: CASSLVTEGSPLHF

v_gene: TRBV7-9
d_gene: TRBD1
j_gene: TRBJ2-7
abundance: many
CDR3nt: TGTGCCAGCAGCGACCCGGGACAGACTTACGAGCAGTACTTC
CDR3aa: CASSDPGQTYEQYF

v_gene: TRBV7-6
d_gene: NA
j_gene: TRBJ2-5
abundance: many
CDR3nt: TGTGCCAGCAGCTCTCAGACAGATGAGACCCAGTACTTC
CDR3aa: CASSSQTDETQYF

v_gene: TRBV29-1
d_gene: NA
j_gene: TRBJ1-1
abundance: few
CDR3nt: TGCAGCGTTGGGGTCCCGGACGGACACTTCTTT
CDR3aa: CSVGVPDGHFF

v_gene: TRBV7-6
d_gene: NA
j_gene: TRBJ2-1
abundance: many
CDR3nt: TGTGCCAGCAGCCCCCTGGGCCCCTACAATGAGCAGTTCTTC
CDR3aa: CASSPLGPYNEQFF

v_gene: TRBV10-3
d_gene: TRBD1
j_gene: TRBJ2-7
abundance: NA
CDR3nt: TGTGCCATCACCGACAGGGACGAGCAGTACTTC
CDR3aa: CAITDRDEQYF

v_gene: TRBV6-2/TRBV6-3
d_gene: TRBD1
j_gene: TRBJ2-5
abundance: many
CDR3nt: TGTGCCAGCAGTTCCCGACAGGGAGTGGGAGAGACCCAGTACTTC
CDR3aa: CASSSRQGVGETQYF

v_gene: TRBV10-3
d_gene: NA
j_gene: TRBJ2-1
abundance: few
CDR3nt: TGTGCCATCCGGGGTAACACCTACAATGAGCAGTTCTTC
CDR3aa: CAIRGNTYNEQFF

v_gene: TRBV7-9
d_gene: TRBD2
j_gene: TRBJ2-2
abundance: NA
CDR3nt: TGTGCCAGCAGCTCGACTAGCCGGACGACCGGGGAGCTGTTTTTT
CDR3aa: CASSSTSRTTGELFF

v_gene: TRBV7-6
d_gene: NA
j_gene: TRBJ1-2
abundance: many
CDR3nt: TGTGCCGTCACCCGGGGGTGGGGCTACACCTTC
CDR3aa: CAVTRGWGYTF

v_gene: TRBV29-1
d_gene: NA
j_gene: TRBJ1-1
abundance: NA
CDR3nt: TGCAGCGTTGAGATAGGGGGGAACACTGAAGCTTTCTTT
CDR3aa: CSVEIGGNTEAFF

v_gene: TRBV19
d_gene: TRBD1
j_gene: TRBJ2-7
abundance: many
CDR3nt: TGTGCCAGTAGTCCTTCGGACAGGGGACACGAGCAGTACTTC
CDR3aa: CASSPSDRGHEQYF

v_gene: TRBV7-9
d_gene: NA
j_gene: TRBJ1-4
abundance: NA
CDR3nt: TGTGCCAGCAGTCAAACAGAAGATGAAAAACTGTTTTTT
CDR3aa: CASSQTEDEKLFF

v_gene: TRBV28
d_gene: TRBD2
j_gene: TRBJ2-5
abundance: many
CDR3nt: TGTGCCAGCTCCAGGGAGCGGGGGGGGGAGGAGACCCAGTACTTC
CDR3aa: CASSRERGGEETQYF

v_gene: TRBV7-2
d_gene: NA
j_gene: TRBJ2-3
abundance: many
CDR3nt: TGTGCCAGCAGTTGGGACATACAAACCACAGATACGCAGTATTTT
CDR3aa: CASSWDIQTTDTQYF

v_gene: TRBV20-1
d_gene: TRBD1
j_gene: TRBJ1-5
abundance: few
CDR3nt: TGCAGTGCTAGAGCCCCGGGACAGGAGTTCCCCTGGAGTCAGCCCCAGCATTTT
CDR3aa: CSARAPGQEFPWSQPQHF

v_gene: TRBV5-5
d_gene: NA
j_gene: TRBJ2-7
abundance: NA
CDR3nt: TGTGCCAGCAGCTTGAGCGGGTCCCCGGGGTACGAGCAGTACTTC
CDR3aa: CASSLSGSPGYEQYF

v_gene: TRBV29-1
d_gene: TRBD2
j_gene: TRBJ2-1
abundance: few
CDR3nt: TGCAGCGTTGAATGGCTAGCGGGGGTCTACAATGAGCAGTTCTTC
CDR3aa: CSVEWLAGVYNEQFF

v_gene: TRBV29-1
d_gene: TRBD1
j_gene: TRBJ2-6
abundance: few
CDR3nt: TGCAGCGTTCTGGACAGGGAAACCCCAAACCTCTCTGGGGCCAACGTCCTGACTTTC
CDR3aa: CSVLDRETPNLSGANVLTF

v_gene: TRBV4-2
d_gene: NA
j_gene: TRBJ2-1
abundance: few
CDR3nt: TGTGCCAGCAGCCAAGACGACTACTCAGGCTACAATGAGCAGTTCTTC
CDR3aa: CASSQDDYSGYNEQFF

v_gene: TRBV25-1
d_gene: NA
j_gene: TRBJ1-2
abundance: NA
CDR3nt: TGTGCCAGCGGGGGACTGACGTGGGGCTACACCTTC
CDR3aa: CASGGLTWGYTF

v_gene: TRBV28
d_gene: TRBD1
j_gene: TRBJ2-1
abundance: NA
CDR3nt: TGTGCCAGCAGTCCACGGGGACAGGGGGGGAATGAGCAGTTCTTC
CDR3aa: CASSPRGQGGNEQFF

v_gene: TRBV7-3
d_gene: TRBD1
j_gene: TRBJ1-3
abundance: NA
CDR3nt: TGTGCCAACAGCCGACAGGGGGCGCCGGGAAACACCATATATTTT
CDR3aa: CANSRQGAPGNTIYF

v_gene: TRBV7-6
d_gene: TRBD1
j_gene: TRBJ2-1
abundance: many
CDR3nt: TGTGCCAGCAGCCGGACAGGGGCCTTCAATGAGCAGTTCTTC
CDR3aa: CASSRTGAFNEQFF

v_gene: TRBV29-1
d_gene: NA
j_gene: TRBJ1-1
abundance: few
CDR3nt: TGCAGCGCCGAGGAGGGCCCAACCACTGAAGCTTTCTTT
CDR3aa: CSAEEGPTTEAFF

v_gene: TRBV3-1
d_gene: NA
j_gene: TRBJ2-1
abundance: NA
CDR3nt: TGTGCCAGCAGCCCTGATGGGGGCGCGGGGAATGAGCAGTTCTTC
CDR3aa: CASSPDGGAGNEQFF

v_gene: TRBV29-1
d_gene: TRBD1
j_gene: TRBJ1-1
abundance: NA
CDR3nt: TGCAGCGCAAACAGGGGAAACACTGAAGCTTTCTTT
CDR3aa: CSANRGNTEAFF

v_gene: TRBV2
d_gene: NA
j_gene: TRBJ2-3
abundance: few
CDR3nt: TGTGCCAGCAGTGGACAGGGAGGGACAGATACGCAGTATTTT
CDR3aa: CASSGQGGTDTQYF

v_gene: TRBV7-9
d_gene: NA
j_gene: TRBJ2-3
abundance: NA
CDR3nt: TGTGCCAGCAGCCACAGTCACGAAGCGCAGTATTTT
CDR3aa: CASSHSHEAQYF

v_gene: TRBV4-3
d_gene: NA
j_gene: TRBJ1-5
abundance: NA
CDR3nt: TGCGCCAGCAGCCAAGGGCTGGGGAGCAGTCAGCCCCAGCATTTT
CDR3aa: CASSQGLGSSQPQHF

v_gene: TRBV12-3/TRBV12-4
d_gene: NA
j_gene: TRBJ2-3
abundance: few
CDR3nt: TGTGCCAGCAGCCTCCCAGTCGACCCCCCCCATTCCACAGATACGCAGTATTTT
CDR3aa: CASSLPVDPPHSTDTQYF

v_gene: TRBV27
d_gene: TRBD1
j_gene: TRBJ2-1
abundance: NA
CDR3nt: TGTGCCAGCGACAGGGTCGGGAACAATGAGCAGTTCTTC
CDR3aa: CASDRVGNNEQFF

v_gene: TRBV6-8
d_gene: TRBD1
j_gene: TRBJ1-2
abundance: NA
CDR3nt: TGTGCCAGCAGTTTCGAACAGGGGGACAACTATGGCTACACCTTC
CDR3aa: CASSFEQGDNYGYTF

v_gene: TRBV6-6
d_gene: NA
j_gene: TRBJ1-1
abundance: NA
CDR3nt: TGTGCCAGCAGTTACGCCACCGACACGAAGTTTGGTGAAGCTTTCTTT
CDR3aa: CASSYATDTKFGEAFF

v_gene: TRBV7-9
d_gene: NA
j_gene: TRBJ1-1
abundance: NA
CDR3nt: TGTGCCAGCCTCCACGGGACTGAAGCTTTCTTT
CDR3aa: CASLHGTEAFF

v_gene: TRBV7-9
d_gene: NA
j_gene: TRBJ1-1
abundance: NA
CDR3nt: TGTGCCAGCAGCGCCGATTTCAGGGGAATGAACACTGAAGCTTTCTTT
CDR3aa: CASSADFRGMNTEAFF

v_gene: TRBV20-1
d_gene: NA
j_gene: TRBJ1-5
abundance: NA
CDR3nt: TGCAGTGCTAGAGATTATACTGGTGGTGATCAGCCCCAGCATTTT
CDR3aa: CSARDYTGGDQPQHF

v_gene: TRBV12-3/TRBV12-4
d_gene: NA
j_gene: TRBJ2-5
abundance: once
CDR3nt: TGTGCCAGCAGTTTTGTCACCCAAGAGACCCAGTACTTC
CDR3aa: CASSFVTQETQYF

v_gene: TRBV28
d_gene: NA
j_gene: TRBJ1-2
abundance: NA
CDR3nt: TGTGCCAGCACTATATCGGTTGGGGAACCGAAGGATGGCTACACCTTC
CDR3aa: CASTISVGEPKDGYTF

v_gene: TRBV20-1
d_gene: NA
j_gene: TRBJ2-3
abundance: few
CDR3nt: TGCAGTGCTAGAGATTTCGCCCGAACTCACACAGATACGCAGTATTTT
CDR3aa: CSARDFARTHTDTQYF

v_gene: TRBV29-1
d_gene: NA
j_gene: TRBJ2-3
abundance: NA
CDR3nt: TGCAGCGTTGAGGTCGCACTTAACACAGATACGCAGTATTTT
CDR3aa: CSVEVALNTDTQYF

v_gene: TRBV6-1
d_gene: NA
j_gene: TRBJ2-1
abundance: NA
CDR3nt: TGTGCCAACAGTTACCCTCCCAGTTACAATGAGCAGTTCTTC
CDR3aa: CANSYPPSYNEQFF

v_gene: TRBV27
d_gene: NA
j_gene: TRBJ1-4
abundance: few
CDR3nt: TGTGCCAGCAGTCCGGGACCGTTTAATGAAAAACTGTTTTTT
CDR3aa: CASSPGPFNEKLFF

v_gene: TRBV7-8
d_gene: TRBD2
j_gene: TRBJ2-1
abundance: NA
CDR3nt: TGTGCCAGCAGCCCACGAGTAGCGGGGGCCTACAATGAGCAGTTCTTC
CDR3aa: CASSPRVAGAYNEQFF

v_gene: TRBV9
d_gene: TRBD2
j_gene: TRBJ2-2
abundance: NA
CDR3nt: TGTGCCAGCAGCGTAAACCGGCAGCGGGGTTTGGCCGGGGAGCTGTTTTTT
CDR3aa: CASSVNRQRGLAGELFF